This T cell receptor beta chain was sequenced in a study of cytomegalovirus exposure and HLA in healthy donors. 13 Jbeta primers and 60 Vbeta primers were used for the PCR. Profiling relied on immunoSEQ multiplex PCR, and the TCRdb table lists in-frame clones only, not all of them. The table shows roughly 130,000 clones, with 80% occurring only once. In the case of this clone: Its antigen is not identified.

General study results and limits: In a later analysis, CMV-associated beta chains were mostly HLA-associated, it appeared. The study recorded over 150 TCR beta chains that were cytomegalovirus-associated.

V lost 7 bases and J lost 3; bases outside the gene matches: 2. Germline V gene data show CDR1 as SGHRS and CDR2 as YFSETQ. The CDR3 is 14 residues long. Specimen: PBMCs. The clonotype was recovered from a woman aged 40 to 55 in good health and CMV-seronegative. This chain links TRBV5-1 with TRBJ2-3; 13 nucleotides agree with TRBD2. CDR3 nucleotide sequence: TGCGCCAGCCGGACTAGCGGGGGAACAGATACGCAGTATTTT. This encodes CASRTSGGTDTQYF.